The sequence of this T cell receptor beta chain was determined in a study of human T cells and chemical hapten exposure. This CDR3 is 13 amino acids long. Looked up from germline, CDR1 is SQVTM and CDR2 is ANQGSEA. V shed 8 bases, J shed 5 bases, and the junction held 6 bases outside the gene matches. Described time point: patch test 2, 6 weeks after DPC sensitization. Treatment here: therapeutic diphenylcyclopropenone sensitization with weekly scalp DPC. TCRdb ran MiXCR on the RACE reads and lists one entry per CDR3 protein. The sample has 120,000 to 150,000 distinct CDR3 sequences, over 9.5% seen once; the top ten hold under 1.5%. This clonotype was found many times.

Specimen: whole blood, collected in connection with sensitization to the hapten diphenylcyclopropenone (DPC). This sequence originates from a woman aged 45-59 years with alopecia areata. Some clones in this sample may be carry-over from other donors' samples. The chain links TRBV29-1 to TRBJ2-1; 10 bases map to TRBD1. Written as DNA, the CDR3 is TGCAGCTCCGGGACAGGGGAGCACAATGAGCAGTTCTTC. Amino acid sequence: CSSGTGEHNEQFF.